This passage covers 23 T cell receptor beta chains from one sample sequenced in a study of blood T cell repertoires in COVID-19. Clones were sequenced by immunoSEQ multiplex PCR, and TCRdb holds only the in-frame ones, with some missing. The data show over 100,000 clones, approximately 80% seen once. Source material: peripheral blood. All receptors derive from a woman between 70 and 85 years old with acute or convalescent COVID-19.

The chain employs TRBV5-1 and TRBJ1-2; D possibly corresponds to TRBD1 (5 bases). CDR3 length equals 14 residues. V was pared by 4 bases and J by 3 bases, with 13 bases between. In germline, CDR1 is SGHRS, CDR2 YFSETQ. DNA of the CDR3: TGCGCCAGCAGCGCGCAGGGTGTTGACTATGGCTACACCTTC. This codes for CASSAQGVDYGYTF.

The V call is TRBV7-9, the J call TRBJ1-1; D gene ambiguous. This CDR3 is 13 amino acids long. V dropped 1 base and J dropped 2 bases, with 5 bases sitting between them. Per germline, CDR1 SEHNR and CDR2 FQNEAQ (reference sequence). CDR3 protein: CASSLVANTEAFF. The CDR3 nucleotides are TGTGCCAGCAGCTTAGTGGCCAACACTGAAGCTTTCTTT.

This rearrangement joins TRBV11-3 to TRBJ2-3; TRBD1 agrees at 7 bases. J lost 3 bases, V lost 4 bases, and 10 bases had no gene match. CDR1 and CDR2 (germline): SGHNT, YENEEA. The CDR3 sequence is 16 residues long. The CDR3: CASSSRTGLGTDTQYF. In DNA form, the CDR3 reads TGTGCCAGCAGCTCCCGGACAGGATTAGGGACAGATACGCAGTATTTT.

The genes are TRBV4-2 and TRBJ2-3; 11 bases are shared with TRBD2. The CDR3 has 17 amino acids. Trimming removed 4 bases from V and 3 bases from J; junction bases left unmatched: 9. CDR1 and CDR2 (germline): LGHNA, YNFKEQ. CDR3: CASSRAGIAGGTDTQYF. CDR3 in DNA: TGTGCCAGCAGCCGCGCTGGAATAGCGGGGGGGACAGATACGCAGTATTTT.

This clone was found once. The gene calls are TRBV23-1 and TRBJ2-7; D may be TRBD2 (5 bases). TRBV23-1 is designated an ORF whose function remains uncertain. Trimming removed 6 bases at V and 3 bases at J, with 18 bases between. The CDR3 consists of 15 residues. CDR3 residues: CASRDSLGPVYEQYF. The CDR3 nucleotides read TGCGCCAGCAGGGACTCTCTGGGCCCAGTCTACGAGCAGTACTTC.

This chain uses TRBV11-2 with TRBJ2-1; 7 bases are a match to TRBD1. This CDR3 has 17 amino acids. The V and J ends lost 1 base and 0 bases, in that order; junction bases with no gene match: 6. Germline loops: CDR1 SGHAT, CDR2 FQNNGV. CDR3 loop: CASSLGGQIFSYNEQFF. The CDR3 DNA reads TGTGCCAGCAGCTTAGGGGGACAGATATTCTCCTACAATGAGCAGTTCTTC. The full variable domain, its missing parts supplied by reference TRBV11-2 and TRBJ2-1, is EAGVAQSPRYKIIEKRQSVAFWCNPISGHATLYWYQQILGQGPKLLIQFQNNGVVDDSQLPKDRFSAERLKGVDSTLKIQPAKLEDSAVYLCASSLGGQIFSYNEQFFGPGTRLTVL.

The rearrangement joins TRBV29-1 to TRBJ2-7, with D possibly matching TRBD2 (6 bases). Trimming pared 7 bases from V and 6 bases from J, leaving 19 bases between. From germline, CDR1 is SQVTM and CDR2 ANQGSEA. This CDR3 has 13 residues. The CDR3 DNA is TGCAGCGCCAGGCGGGACGGAACCACCGAGCAGTACTTC. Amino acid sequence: CSARRDGTTEQYF.

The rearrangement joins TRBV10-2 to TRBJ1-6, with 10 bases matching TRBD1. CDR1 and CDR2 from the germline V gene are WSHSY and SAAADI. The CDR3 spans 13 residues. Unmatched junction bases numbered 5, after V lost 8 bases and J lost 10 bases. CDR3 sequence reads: CASGGQGYSPLHF. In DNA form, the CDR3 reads TGCGCCAGCGGGGGACAGGGGTACTCACCCCTCCACTTT.

Written as DNA, the CDR3 is TGTGCCAGCAGCTTGGTAGGGGACGAGCAGTACTTC. This sequence encodes CASSLVGDEQYF. This rearrangement joins TRBV5-6 to TRBJ2-7; perhaps TRBD1 as D (5 bases). Germline assignment: CDR1 SGHDT and CDR2 YYEEEE. Trimming removed 0 bases from V and 5 bases from J, with 6 bases in between. CDR3 size: 12 residues. Looking up the rest from reference TRBV5-6 and TRBJ2-7 gives the full variable domain: DAGVTQSPTHLIKTRGQQVTLRCSPKSGHDTVSWYQQALGQGPQFIFQYYEEEERQRGNFPDRFSGHQFPNYSSELNVNALLLGDSALYLCASSLVGDEQYFGPGTRLTVT.

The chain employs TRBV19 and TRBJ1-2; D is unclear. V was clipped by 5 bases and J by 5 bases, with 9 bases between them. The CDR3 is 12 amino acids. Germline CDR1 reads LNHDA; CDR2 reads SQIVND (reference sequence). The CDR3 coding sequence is TGTGCCAGTAGTCCAGACATGTATGGCTACACCTTC. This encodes CASSPDMYGYTF.

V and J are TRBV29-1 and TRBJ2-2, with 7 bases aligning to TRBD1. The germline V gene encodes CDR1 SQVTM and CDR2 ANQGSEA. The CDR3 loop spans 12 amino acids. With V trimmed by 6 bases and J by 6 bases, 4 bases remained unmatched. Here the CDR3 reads CSVGTGAGELFF. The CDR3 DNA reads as TGCAGCGTCGGAACAGGGGCCGGGGAGCTGTTTTTT.

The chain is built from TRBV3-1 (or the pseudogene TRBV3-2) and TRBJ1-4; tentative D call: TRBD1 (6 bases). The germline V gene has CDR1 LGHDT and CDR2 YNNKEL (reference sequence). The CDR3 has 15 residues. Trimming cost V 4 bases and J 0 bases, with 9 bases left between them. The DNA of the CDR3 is TGTGCCAGCAGCCCAAAGGGGGCAACTAATGAAAAACTGTTTTTT. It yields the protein CASSPKGATNEKLFF.

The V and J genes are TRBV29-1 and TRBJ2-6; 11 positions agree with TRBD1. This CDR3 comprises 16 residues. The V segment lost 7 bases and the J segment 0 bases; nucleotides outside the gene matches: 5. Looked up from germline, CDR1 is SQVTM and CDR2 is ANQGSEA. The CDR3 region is CSATGTGGSGANVLTF. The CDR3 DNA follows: TGCAGCGCTACCGGGACAGGGGGCTCTGGGGCCAACGTCCTGACTTTC.

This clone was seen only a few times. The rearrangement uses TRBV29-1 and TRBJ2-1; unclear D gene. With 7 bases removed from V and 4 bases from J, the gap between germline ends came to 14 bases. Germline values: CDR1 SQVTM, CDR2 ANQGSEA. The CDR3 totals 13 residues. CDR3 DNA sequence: TGCAGCGCCATAGGAGATCTATACAATGAGCAGTTCTTC. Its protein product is CSAIGDLYNEQFF.

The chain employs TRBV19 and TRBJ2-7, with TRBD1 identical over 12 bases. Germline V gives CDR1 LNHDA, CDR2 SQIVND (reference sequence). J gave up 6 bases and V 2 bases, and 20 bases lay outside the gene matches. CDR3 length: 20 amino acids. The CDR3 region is CASSILPWDRGLWKMCEQYF. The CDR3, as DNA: TGTGCCAGTAGTATACTCCCCTGGGACAGGGGGCTCTGGAAGATGTGCGAGCAGTACTTC.

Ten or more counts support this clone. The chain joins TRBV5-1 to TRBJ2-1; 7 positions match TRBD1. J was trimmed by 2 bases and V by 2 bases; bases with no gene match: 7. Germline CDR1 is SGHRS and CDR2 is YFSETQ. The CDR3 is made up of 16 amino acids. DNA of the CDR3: TGCGCCAGCAGCTTTTATCGACAGGGTGCCTACAATGAGCAGTTCTTC. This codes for CASSFYRQGAYNEQFF.

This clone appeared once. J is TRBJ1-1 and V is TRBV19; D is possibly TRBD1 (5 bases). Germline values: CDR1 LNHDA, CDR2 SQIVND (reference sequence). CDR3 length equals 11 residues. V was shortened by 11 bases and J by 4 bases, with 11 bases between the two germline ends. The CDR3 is CAAGPGTEAFF. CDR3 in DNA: TGTGCCGCAGGGCCCGGCACTGAAGCTTTCTTT.

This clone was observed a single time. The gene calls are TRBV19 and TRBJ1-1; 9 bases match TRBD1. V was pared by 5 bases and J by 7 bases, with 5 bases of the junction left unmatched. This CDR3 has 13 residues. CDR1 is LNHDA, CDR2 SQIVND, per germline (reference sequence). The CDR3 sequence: CASSRDRDGEAFF. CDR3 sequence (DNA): TGTGCCAGTAGTCGGGACAGGGATGGTGAAGCTTTCTTT. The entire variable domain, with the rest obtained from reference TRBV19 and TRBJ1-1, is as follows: DGGITQSPKYLFRKEGQNVTLSCEQNLNHDAMYWYRQDPGQGLRLIYYSQIVNDFQKGDIAEGYSVSREKKESFPLTVTSAQKNPTAFYLCASSRDRDGEAFFGQGTRLTVV.

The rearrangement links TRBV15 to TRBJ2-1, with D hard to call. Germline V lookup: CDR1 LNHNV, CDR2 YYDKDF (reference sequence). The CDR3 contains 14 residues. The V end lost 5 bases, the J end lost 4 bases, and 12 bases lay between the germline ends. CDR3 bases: TGTGCCACCAGCGGCCTTGGAGAGTACAATGAGCAGTTCTTC. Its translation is CATSGLGEYNEQFF.

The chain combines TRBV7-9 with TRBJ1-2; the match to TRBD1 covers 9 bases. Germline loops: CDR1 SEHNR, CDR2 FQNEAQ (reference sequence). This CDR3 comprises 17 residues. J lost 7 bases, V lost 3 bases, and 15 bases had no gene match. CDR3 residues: CASSFPGQGGDGGGYTF. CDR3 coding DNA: TGTGCCAGCAGCTTCCCGGGACAGGGAGGCGATGGGGGTGGCTACACCTTC. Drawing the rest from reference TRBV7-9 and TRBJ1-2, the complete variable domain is DTGVSQNPRHKITKRGQNVTFRCDPISEHNRLYWYRQTLGQGPEFLTYFQNEAQLEKSRLLSDRFSAERPKGSFSTLEIQRTEQGDSAMYLCASSFPGQGGDGGGYTFGSGTRLTVV.

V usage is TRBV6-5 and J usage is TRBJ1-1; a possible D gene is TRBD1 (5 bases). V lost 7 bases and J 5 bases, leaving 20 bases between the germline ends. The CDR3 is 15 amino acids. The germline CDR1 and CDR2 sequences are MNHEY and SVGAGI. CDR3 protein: CASIKQAGLLTEAFF. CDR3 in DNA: TGTGCCAGCATCAAACAAGCGGGGCTATTAACTGAAGCTTTCTTT.

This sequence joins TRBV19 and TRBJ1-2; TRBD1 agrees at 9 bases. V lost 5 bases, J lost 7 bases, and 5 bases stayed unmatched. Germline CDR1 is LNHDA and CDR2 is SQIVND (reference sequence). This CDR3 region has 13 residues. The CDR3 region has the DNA TGTGCCAGTAGTGACAGGGGGAAGCGTGGCTACACCTTC. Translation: CASSDRGKRGYTF.

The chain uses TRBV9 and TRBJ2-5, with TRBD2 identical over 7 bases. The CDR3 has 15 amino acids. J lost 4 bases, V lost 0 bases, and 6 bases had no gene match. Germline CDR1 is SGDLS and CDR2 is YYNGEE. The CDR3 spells CASSVGAGVGETQYF. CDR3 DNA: TGTGCCAGCAGCGTAGGTGCGGGGGTGGGAGAGACCCAGTACTTC. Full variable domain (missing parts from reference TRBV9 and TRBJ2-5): DSGVTQTPKHLITATGQRVTLRCSPRSGDLSVYWYQQSLDQGLQFLIQYYNGEERAKGNILERFSAQQFPDLHSELNLSSLELGDSALYFCASSVGAGVGETQYFGPGTRLLVL.